The rows below give T cell receptor beta chains drawn from one sample of a study of shared clonotypes between healthy human individuals. Generated by immunoSEQ multiplex PCR, the TCRdb table keeps only in-frame clones and is missing some. The sample contains 1.6 million or so clones, about 98.5% of which appear only once. The sample comprised naive CD4+ T cells sorted from blood. These receptors originate from a man under 40 in good health. The CDR3 runs from the conserved cysteine through the conserved F or W. A D gene is named only where the DNA matches it firmly. Only part of the rows carry a size: once, few, many, or a class if the clone is expanded.

-,TRBV5-5,-,TRBJ2-1,TGTGCCAGCAGCAACGTTTATAGCAGAGACTACAATGAGCAGTTCTTC,CASSNVYSRDYNEQFF
-,TRBV19,TRBD2,TRBJ2-3,TGTGCCAGTAAGCCGCTAGCGGATACTAGCACAGATACGCAGTATTTT,CASKPLADTSTDTQYF
-,TRBV28,-,TRBJ2-6,TGTGCCAGCAGTCTAAAGTGGGGCTCTGGGGCCAACGTCCTGACTTTC,CASSLKWGSGANVLTF
once,TRBV18,TRBD1,TRBJ2-7,TGTGCCAGCTCACGAGGCCGGGACAGTCCGTTTGAGCAGTACTTC,CASSRGRDSPFEQYF
-,TRBV9,TRBD2,TRBJ2-2,TGTGCCAGCAGCGTAGTGGGACTAGCGGGAGGCCCCGGGGAGCTGTTTTTT,CASSVVGLAGGPGELFF
-,TRBV10-3,-,TRBJ1-3,TGTGCCATCAGTGGTAGGGAAGGAAACACCATATATTTT,CAISGREGNTIYF
-,TRBV29-1,TRBD2,TRBJ2-5,TGCAGCGTGGCCGGGACTAGCAGCCAAGAGACCCAGTACTTC,CSVAGTSSQETQYF
-,TRBV6-5,TRBD1,TRBJ2-1,TGTGCCAGCAGTCCGACAGGGGGCTCCTACAATGAGCAGTTCTTC,CASSPTGGSYNEQFF
-,TRBV7-9,TRBD1,TRBJ1-1,TGTGCCAGCAGCCCCCAGACAGGGGGCGATGAAGCTTTCTTT,CASSPQTGGDEAFF
-,TRBV14,-,TRBJ1-1,TGTGCCAGCAGCCTTGGACGTCTCGCTACCGCCACTCTTGAAGCTTTCTTT,CASSLGRLATATLEAFF
-,TRBV6-1,TRBD1,TRBJ2-7,TGTGCCAGCAGCCTAGACAGGGTACTGGTGGAGCAGTACTTC,CASSLDRVLVEQYF
-,TRBV14,-,TRBJ1-2,TGTGCCAGCAGCCAGAACACAGTGAACTATGGCTACACCTTC,CASSQNTVNYGYTF
-,TRBV7-9,-,TRBJ2-7,TGTGCCAGCAGCTCCCCTAACTCCAGGGCCTACGAGCAGTACTTC,CASSSPNSRAYEQYF
-,TRBV29-1,-,TRBJ2-7,TGCAGCGTTTCGGGGGAAGGGCCCGAGCAGTACTTC,CSVSGEGPEQYF
-,TRBV19,-,TRBJ2-4,TGTGCCAGTAGTATCTCAGTAGGAAACATTCAGTACTTC,CASSISVGNIQYF
-,TRBV9,-,TRBJ2-2,TGTGCCAGCAGCGTAGCCCAGCGGACCACCGGGGAGCTGTTTTTT,CASSVAQRTTGELFF
-,TRBV4-2,-,TRBJ2-3,TGTGCCAGCAGCCAAGGGGCCAACCAATACACAGATACGCAGTATTTT,CASSQGANQYTDTQYF
-,TRBV9,-,TRBJ2-4,TGTGCCAGCAGCGTAGCTACCGGTGGCATTCAGTACTTC,CASSVATGGIQYF
-,TRBV5-1,TRBD1,TRBJ2-7,TGCGCCAGCCATGGGGGAACAGGGGGCCGTTACGAGCAGTACTTC,CASHGGTGGRYEQYF
-,TRBV28,TRBD2,TRBJ2-7,TGTGCCAGCAGTCCCCCGGGGGGAGCACCCTACGAGCAGTACTTC,CASSPPGGAPYEQYF
-,TRBV6-5,-,TRBJ2-2,TGTGCCAGCAGCCGGAACACCGGGGAGCTGTTTTTT,CASSRNTGELFF
-,TRBV6-5,TRBD2,TRBJ2-7,TGTGCCAGCAGTTACTCGCGGGAGAACGAGCAGTACTTC,CASSYSRENEQYF
-,TRBV5-4,TRBD1,TRBJ2-6,TGTGCCAGCAGCTTGGCAGGGGGCGCCCCTGGGGCCAACGTCCTGACTTTC,CASSLAGGAPGANVLTF
-,TRBV2,-,TRBJ1-1,TGTGCCAGCAGCCCCGGAGGGGCCTTGAACACTGAAGCTTTCTTT,CASSPGGALNTEAFF
-,TRBV5-6,-,TRBJ1-4,TGTGCCAGCAGCCCGGATGGACTTACAACTAATGAAAAACTGTTTTTT,CASSPDGLTTNEKLFF
-,TRBV6-6,-,TRBJ1-2,TGTGCCAGCAGTTACAGCGCGGAGTCGGTCTATGGCTACACCTTC,CASSYSAESVYGYTF
-,TRBV5-1,-,TRBJ1-5,TGCGCCAGCAGTCTTTCGGCCGGCAATCAGCCCCAGCATTTT,CASSLSAGNQPQHF
-,TRBV11-1,-,TRBJ2-1,TGTGCCAGCAGCTTAACGGAGGGGGGGACCAGCTCCTACAATGAGCAGTTCTTC,CASSLTEGGTSSYNEQFF
-,TRBV5-4,TRBD1,TRBJ2-2,TGTGCCAGCAGCGGACCGGGACAGGGGAACACCGGGGAGCTGTTTTTT,CASSGPGQGNTGELFF
once,TRBV29-1,-,TRBJ1-1,TGCAGCGTTGAAAAAGTGACAGGATCTGAAGCTTTCTTT,CSVEKVTGSEAFF
-,TRBV5-6,-,TRBJ2-6,TGTGCCAGCAGCCTGGGAAGGGCTGGGGCCAACGTCCTGACTTTC,CASSLGRAGANVLTF
-,TRBV2,-,TRBJ2-3,TGTGCCAGCAGGTCCCTCCATACGCAGTATTTT,CASRSLHTQYF
-,TRBV27,-,TRBJ2-5,TGTGCCAGCAGTTCGAAATATGGGGAGACCCAGTACTTC,CASSSKYGETQYF
-,TRBV7-9,TRBD2,TRBJ2-3,TGTGCCAGCAGCTCCCGACTAGCTTACACAGATACGCAGTATTTT,CASSSRLAYTDTQYF
-,TRBV19,-,TRBJ1-1,TGTGCCAGTAGCCTTCCCCGGGGCACTGAAGCTTTCTTT,CASSLPRGTEAFF
-,TRBV6-4,TRBD2,TRBJ2-3,TGTGCCAGCAGTGACTATGGCGGGAGTAAGAGGAGCACAGATACGCAGTATTTT,CASSDYGGSKRSTDTQYF
-,TRBV30,-,TRBJ2-5,TGTGCCGCCGGTTCCGAGACCCAGTACTTC,CAAGSETQYF
-,TRBV29-1,TRBD2,TRBJ2-5,TGCAGCGTTTTTTCGGGAGGGCCAGAGCACTTC,CSVFSGGPEHF
-,TRBV18,-,TRBJ1-1,TGTGCCAGCTCACCACCCCCAGGCAACACTGAAGCTTTCTTT,CASSPPPGNTEAFF
-,TRBV28,-,TRBJ2-5,TGTGCCAGCAGTGGGGAGACCCAGTACTTC,CASSGETQYF